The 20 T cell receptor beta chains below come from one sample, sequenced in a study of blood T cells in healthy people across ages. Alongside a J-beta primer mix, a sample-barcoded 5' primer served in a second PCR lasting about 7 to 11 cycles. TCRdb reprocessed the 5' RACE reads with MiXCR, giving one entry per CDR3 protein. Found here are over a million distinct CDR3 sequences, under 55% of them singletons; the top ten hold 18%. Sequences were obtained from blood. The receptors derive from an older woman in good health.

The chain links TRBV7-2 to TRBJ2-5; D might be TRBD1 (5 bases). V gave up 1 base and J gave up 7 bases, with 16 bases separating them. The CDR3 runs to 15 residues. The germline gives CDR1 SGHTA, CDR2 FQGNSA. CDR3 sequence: CASSLDRQRPGTQYF. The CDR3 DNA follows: TGTGCCAGCAGCTTAGATCGACAGCGCCCTGGGACCCAGTACTTC.

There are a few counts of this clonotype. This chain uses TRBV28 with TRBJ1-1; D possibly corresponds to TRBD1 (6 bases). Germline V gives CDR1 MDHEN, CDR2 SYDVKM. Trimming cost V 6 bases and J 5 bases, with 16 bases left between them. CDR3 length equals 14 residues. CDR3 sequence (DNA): TGTGCCAGCAGCACACAACAGGGATGGACTGAAGCTTTCTTT. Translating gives CASSTQQGWTEAFF.

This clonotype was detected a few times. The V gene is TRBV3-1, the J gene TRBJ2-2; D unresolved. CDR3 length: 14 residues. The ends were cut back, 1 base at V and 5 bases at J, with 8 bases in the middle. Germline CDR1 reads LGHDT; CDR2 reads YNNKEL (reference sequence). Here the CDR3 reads CASSQGGNTGELFF. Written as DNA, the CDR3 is TGTGCCAGCAGCCAAGGGGGTAATACCGGGGAGCTGTTTTTT.

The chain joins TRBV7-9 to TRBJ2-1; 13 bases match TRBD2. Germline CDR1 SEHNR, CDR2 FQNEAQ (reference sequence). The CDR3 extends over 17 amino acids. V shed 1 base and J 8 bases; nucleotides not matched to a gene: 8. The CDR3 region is CASSLGGRTSGSYEQFF. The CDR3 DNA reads TGTGCCAGCAGCTTAGGAGGGCGGACTAGCGGGAGCTATGAGCAGTTCTTC.

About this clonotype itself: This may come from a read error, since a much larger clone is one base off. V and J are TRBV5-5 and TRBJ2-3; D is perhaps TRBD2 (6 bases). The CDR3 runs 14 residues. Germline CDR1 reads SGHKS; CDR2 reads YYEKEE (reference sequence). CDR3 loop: CTSSRQTSSDTQYF. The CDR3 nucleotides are TGTACCAGCAGTCGACAGACTAGTTCGGATACGCAGTATTTT.

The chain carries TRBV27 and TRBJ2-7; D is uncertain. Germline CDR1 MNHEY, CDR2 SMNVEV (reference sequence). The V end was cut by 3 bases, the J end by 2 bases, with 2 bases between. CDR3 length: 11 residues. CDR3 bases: TGTGCCAGCAGTTTCCCCTACGAGCAGTACTTC. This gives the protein CASSFPYEQYF.

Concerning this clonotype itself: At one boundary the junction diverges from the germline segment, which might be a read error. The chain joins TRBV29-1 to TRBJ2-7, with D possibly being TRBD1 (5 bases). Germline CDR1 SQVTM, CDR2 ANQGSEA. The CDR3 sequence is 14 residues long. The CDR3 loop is CGVSPGLHVSEQYF. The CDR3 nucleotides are TGCGGCGTTTCTCCAGGGCTCCACGTGAGTGAGCAGTACTTC.

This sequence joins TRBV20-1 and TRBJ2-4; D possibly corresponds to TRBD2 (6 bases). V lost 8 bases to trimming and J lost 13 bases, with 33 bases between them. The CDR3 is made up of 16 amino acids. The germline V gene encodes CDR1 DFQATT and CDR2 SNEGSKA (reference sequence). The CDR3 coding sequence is TGCAGTTCCTACGGTTTAGCGGCGACTTCCTACAATGAGCAGTACTTC. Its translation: CSSYGLAATSYNEQYF.

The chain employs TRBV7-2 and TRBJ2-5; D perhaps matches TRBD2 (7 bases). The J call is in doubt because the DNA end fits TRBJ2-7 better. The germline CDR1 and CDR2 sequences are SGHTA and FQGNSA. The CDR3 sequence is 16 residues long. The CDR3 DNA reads TGTGCCAGCAGCTTTTTAGACAGGCGGGAGCTTGGCGAGCAGTACTTC. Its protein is CASSFLDRRELGEQYF.

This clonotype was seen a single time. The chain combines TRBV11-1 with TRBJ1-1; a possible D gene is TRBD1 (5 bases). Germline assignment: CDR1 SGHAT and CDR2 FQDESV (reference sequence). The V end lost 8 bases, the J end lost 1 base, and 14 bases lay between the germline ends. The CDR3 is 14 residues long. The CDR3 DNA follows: TGTGCCAGCCGGGGGGGACTCCAGAACACTGAAGCTTTCTTT. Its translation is CASRGGLQNTEAFF.

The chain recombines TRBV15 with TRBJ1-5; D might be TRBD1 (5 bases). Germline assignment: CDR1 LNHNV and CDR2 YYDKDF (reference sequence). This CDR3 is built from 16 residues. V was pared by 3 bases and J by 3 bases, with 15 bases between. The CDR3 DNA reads TGTGCCACCAGCAGTGATAGGACATGGGACAATCAGCCCCAGCATTTT. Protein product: CATSSDRTWDNQPQHF.

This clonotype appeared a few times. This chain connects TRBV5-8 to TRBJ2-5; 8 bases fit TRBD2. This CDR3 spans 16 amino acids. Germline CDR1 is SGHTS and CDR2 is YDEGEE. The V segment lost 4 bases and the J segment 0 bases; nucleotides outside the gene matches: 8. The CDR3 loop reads CASSPGLAPYQETQYF. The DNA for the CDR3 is TGTGCCAGCAGCCCCGGACTAGCCCCATACCAAGAGACCCAGTACTTC.

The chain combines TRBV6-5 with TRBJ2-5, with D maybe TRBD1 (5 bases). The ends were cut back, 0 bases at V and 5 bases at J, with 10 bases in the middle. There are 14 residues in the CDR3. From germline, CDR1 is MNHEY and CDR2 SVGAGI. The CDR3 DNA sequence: TGTGCCAGCAGTTACTCTAGGGGTTTCGAGACCCAGTACTTC. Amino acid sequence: CASSYSRGFETQYF.

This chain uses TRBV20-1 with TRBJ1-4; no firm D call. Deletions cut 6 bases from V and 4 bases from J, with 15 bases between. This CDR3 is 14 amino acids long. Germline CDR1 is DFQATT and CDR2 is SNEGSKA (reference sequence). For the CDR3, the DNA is TGCAGTGCAAGGAGTGGACGGAATAATGAAAAACTGTTTTTT. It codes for CSARSGRNNEKLFF.

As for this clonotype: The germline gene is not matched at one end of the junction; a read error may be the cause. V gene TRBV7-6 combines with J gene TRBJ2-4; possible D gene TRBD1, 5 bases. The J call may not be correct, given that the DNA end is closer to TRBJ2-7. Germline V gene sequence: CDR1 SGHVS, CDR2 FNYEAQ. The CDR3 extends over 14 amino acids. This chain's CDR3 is CASSPPGRSDEQYF. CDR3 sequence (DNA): TGTGCCAGCAGCCCGCCAGGGCGCTCCGACGAGCAGTACTTC.

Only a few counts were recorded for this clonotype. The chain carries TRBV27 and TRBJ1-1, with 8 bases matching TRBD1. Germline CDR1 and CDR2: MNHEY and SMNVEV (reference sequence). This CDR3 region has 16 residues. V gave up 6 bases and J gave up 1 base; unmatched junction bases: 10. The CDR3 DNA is TGTGCCAGCAGCATTGGGGGCAGGGGGCCGAACACTGAAGCTTTCTTT. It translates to CASSIGGRGPNTEAFF.

The CDR3 region is CASRRTSGIQNEQFF. Here the CDR3 DNA reads TGTGCCAGCAGGAGGACTAGCGGAATACAAAATGAGCAGTTCTTC. The genes are TRBV2 and TRBJ2-1; 10 positions agree with TRBD2. The CDR3 has 15 amino acids. Germline CDR1 is SNHLY and CDR2 is FYNNEI. V was pared by 6 bases and J by 7 bases, with 9 bases of the junction left unmatched.

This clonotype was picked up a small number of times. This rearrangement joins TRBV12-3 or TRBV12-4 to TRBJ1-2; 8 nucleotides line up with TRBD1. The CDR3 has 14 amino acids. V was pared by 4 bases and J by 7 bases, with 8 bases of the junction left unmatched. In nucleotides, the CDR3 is TGTGCCAGCAGTTCCCGGGACAGGATCGGTGGCTACACCTTC. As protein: CASSSRDRIGGYTF.

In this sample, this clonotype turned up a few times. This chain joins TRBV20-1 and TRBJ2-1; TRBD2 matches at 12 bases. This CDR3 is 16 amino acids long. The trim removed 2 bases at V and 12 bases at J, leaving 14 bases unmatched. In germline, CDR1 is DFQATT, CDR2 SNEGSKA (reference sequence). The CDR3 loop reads CSARPRTSGTTRMQFF. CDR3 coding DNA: TGCAGTGCTAGACCCCGGACTAGCGGGACCACTCGGATGCAGTTCTTC.

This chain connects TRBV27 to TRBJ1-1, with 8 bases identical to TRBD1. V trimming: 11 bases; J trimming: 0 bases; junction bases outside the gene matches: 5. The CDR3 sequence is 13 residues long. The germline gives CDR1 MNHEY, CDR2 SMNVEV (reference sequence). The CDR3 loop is CAAAGGLNTEAFF. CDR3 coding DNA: TGTGCCGCCGCAGGGGGCTTGAACACTGAAGCTTTCTTT.